This TCR beta chain was captured in a study of blood T cell repertoires in COVID-19. Study information: COVID-19 samples from acute and convalescent phases originated in the United States, Italy and Spain. PBMCs, B-cell-depleted T cells, or T cells provided the cDNA or gDNA that made up the material.

V shed 6 bases and J shed 1 base, with 13 bases lying between them. The length of the CDR3 is 15 residues. Looked up from germline, CDR1 is LNHDA and CDR2 is SQIVND (reference sequence). Original analysis: Reference gene primer amplification gave nucleated cell count estimates. The repertoire was sequenced with immunoSEQ multiplex PCR; TCRdb's copy has only in-frame clones and lacks some. The DNA was the basis for D and trimming; V, J and clone size are from that table. The sample has hundreds of thousands of clones, roughly 84% seen once. Material for sequencing was peripheral blood. This TCR came from a woman aged 35 to 49 who had recovered from COVID-19. This rearrangement joins TRBV19 to TRBJ1-5, with TRBD1 as a possible D gene (5 bases). CDR3: CASSLGHRSNQPQHF. The CDR3 DNA sequence: TGTGCCAGTAGCCTGGGGCACAGGAGCAATCAGCCCCAGCATTTT.